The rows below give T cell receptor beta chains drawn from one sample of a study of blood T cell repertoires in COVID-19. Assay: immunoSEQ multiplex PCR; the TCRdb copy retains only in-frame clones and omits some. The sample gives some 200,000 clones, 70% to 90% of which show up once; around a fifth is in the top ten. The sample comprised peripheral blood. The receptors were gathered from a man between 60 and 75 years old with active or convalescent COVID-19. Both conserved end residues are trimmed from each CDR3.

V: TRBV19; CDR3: ASSLGVQGPGGELF
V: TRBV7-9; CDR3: ASSLLAGRNEQF
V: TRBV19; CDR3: ASSISGIETEAF
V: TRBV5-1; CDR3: ASSFEGGNSPLH
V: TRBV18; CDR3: ASSPQYSNQPQH
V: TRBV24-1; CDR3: ATSEPSGGDFGEQF
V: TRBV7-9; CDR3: ASSLGRDRGYQPQH
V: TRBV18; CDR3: ASSPSTDNYGYT
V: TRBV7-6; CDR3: ASSTHGGLSYEQY
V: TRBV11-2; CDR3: ASSSQPNTEAF
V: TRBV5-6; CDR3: ASSKGTEETQY
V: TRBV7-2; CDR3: ASSLTAGGVGDTQY
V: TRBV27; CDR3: ASSLDRYQPQH
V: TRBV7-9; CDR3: ASSIGTGGAYGYT
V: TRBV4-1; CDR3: ASSQGSGYSWQPQH
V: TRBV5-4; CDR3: ASSLGASGGTGELF
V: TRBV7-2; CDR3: ASSFLSSSYNEQF
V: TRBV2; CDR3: ASRWDRSSYNSPLH
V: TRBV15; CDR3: ATSRDGTGDDIQY
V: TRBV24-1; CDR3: ATSEGGRNTEAF
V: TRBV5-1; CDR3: ASSAQGQSTDTQY
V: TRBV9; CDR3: ASSTSGGAFSYTDTQY
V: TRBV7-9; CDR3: ASSFGQGSNEKLF
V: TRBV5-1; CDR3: ASSLEAAGNTIY
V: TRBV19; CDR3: ASSPGQGRVFAEAF
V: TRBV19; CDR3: ASSMTGGPYEQY
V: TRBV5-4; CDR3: ASSFYGLADGKNIQY
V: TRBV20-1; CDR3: SASGLVTSGGHNEQF
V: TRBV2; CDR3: ASSEFEASSKH
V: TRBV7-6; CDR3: ASSMGTGGNEKLF
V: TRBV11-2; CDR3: ASSANAGAPGYGYT
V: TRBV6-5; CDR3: ASSYTVRLNTEAF
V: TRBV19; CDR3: ASTRQGARSPLH
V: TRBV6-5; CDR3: ASSKDRVDMSPLH
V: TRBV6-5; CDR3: ASSGRDYTTDTQY
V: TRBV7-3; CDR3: ASSVTGTGGYHEQF
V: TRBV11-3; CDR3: ASSSSASANEQF
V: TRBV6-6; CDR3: ASSYSGTGSNQPQH
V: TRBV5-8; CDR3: ASSYDSGHHNYGYT
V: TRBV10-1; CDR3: ASSEPDRNEQF
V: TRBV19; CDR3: ASSIRRGQGASGANVLT
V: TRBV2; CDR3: ASKLNRGDTQY
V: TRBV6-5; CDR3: ASRGAGANVLT
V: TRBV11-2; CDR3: ASSLESGGAREQY
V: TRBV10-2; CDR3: AVRTTPSGSSGETQY
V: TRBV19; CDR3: ASSTGTGNTIY